This T cell receptor beta chain is drawn from a study of a mutant IDH1 vaccine in newly diagnosed glioma. About the study: Patients received vaccination from 4-6 weeks after radiotherapy alone, or with temozolomide cycles. Males made up 62.5% and females roughly 40% of treated patients, whose mean age was 40.4 years.

Profiling relied on immunoSEQ multiplex PCR, and the TCRdb table lists in-frame clones only, not all of them. The profile shows some 46,000 clones, approximately 92% of them singletons. As to time point: week 35, safety follow-up. With topical imiquimod, each dose of the vaccine consisted of 300 ug of mutant IDH1 20-mer peptide. The J segment lost 6 bases and the V segment lost 7 bases, leaving 12 bases of the junction unmatched. The CDR3 loop spans 15 amino acids. Per the germline V gene, CDR1 is SNHLY and CDR2 is FYNNEI. A note on this clone: Its antigen is undetermined.

The clonotype was recovered from a man in his fifties or sixties with glioma. The starting material was PBMCs, obtained from a glioma patient whose treatment included an IDH1 peptide vaccine. The rearrangement uses TRBV2 and TRBJ2-4; TRBD2 aligns across 7 bases. CDR3 in amino acids: CASTPEVPGGNIQYF. CDR3 in DNA: TGTGCCAGCACCCCAGAGGTACCGGGAGGAAACATTCAGTACTTC.